Sequencing of this T cell receptor beta chain was carried out in a study of cytomegalovirus exposure and HLA in healthy donors. Vbeta (60) and Jbeta (13) primers were used in the PCR. Here immunoSEQ multiplex PCR was the method, and the copy in TCRdb shows in-frame clones only, minus some. The sample has fewer than 180,000 clones, 79% seen once. Points from the study as a whole: TCR beta chains numbering some 160 were designated cytomegalovirus-associated. Analyses of presence/absence relied on an assumption of roughly uniform sequencing depth across donors.

The germline V gene encodes CDR1 MNHEY and CDR2 SMNVEV (reference sequence). The V gene lost 6 bases and the J gene lost 3 bases, with 17 bases spanning the gap. The CDR3 loop spans 15 amino acids. A word on this clone: The antigen remains unidentified.

V is TRBV27 and J is TRBJ2-5, with D perhaps TRBD2 (7 bases). The sequenced sample consisted of PBMCs. The receptor was derived from a man aged 45 to 65 in good health and CMV-seropositive. The CDR3 spells CASRTPGGGEETQYF. The DNA of the CDR3 is TGTGCCAGCAGGACTCCAGGCGGGGGCGAAGAGACCCAGTACTTC.